This T cell receptor (beta chain) was captured in a study of T cell responses to AZD1222 COVID-19 vaccine. Germline values: CDR1 KGHSH, CDR2 LQKENI. The CDR3 loop spans 16 amino acids. V gave up 6 bases and J gave up 2 bases; unmatched junction bases: 10. Findings of the study overall: Nearly half of spike-specific TCRs reportedly go after variant regions that carry no mutations. The sample set comprised mostly white British donors with more females, and clonal diversity was possibly underestimated. With dominance at 160-218 and 743-854, vaccine-associated CD4 TCRs spanned spike.

Sequencing was performed with immunoSEQ multiplex PCR; in TCRdb, only in-frame clones are kept and a portion is missing. The data contain nearly 110,000 clones, almost 90% of them singletons. Turning to this clone: Its antigen remains unknown.

The rearrangement joins TRBV18 to TRBJ2-1; 7 nucleotides line up with TRBD2. The sequencing here drew on peripheral blood, taken on day 0 of AZD1222 vaccination. This TCR was sampled from an adult in good health. In nucleotides, the CDR3 is TGTGCCAGCTCCCCGGGAGGACTAGTAACCTACAATGAGCAGTTCTTC. Its protein product is CASSPGGLVTYNEQFF.